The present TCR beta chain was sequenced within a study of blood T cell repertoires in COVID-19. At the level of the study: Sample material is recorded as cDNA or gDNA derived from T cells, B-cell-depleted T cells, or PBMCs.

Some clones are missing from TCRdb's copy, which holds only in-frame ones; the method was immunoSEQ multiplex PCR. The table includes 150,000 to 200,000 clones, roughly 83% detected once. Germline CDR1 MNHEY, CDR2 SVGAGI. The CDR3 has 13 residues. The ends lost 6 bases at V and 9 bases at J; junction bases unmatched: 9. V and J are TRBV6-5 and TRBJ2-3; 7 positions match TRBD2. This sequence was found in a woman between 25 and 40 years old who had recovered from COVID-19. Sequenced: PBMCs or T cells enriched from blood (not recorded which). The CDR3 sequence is CASSTGTTTTQYF. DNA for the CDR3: TGTGCCAGCAGCACCGGGACTACGACCACGCAGTATTTT.